A selection of T cell receptor beta chains follows, all from one sample in a study of neurological immune-mediated disorders. TCRdb reprocessed the 5' RACE reads via MiXCR and lists one record per CDR3 protein. The sample consists of 20,000 to 25,000 distinct CDR3 sequences, roughly 6.2% of them appearing once. The sample comprised CD8+ T cells from blood. These receptors all come from a man aged 18 to 30 in good health. CDR3s include the opening cysteine and the closing phenylalanine or tryptophan. A D gene is named only where the DNA matches it firmly. Size is omitted from some rows. Given values are once, few, many or a class for expanded clones.

abundance,d_gene,v_gene,j_gene,len,CDR3nt,CDR3aa
many,NA,TRBV5-1,TRBJ1-2,16,TGCGCCAGCAGCTTGGTAGGATCGCGGGGTCGGGAAGGCTACACCTTC,CASSLVGSRGREGYTF
many,TRBD1,TRBV28,TRBJ2-7,12,TGTGCCAGCAGACAGGGGGGCTACGAGCAGTACTTC,CASRQGGYEQYF
many,NA,TRBV12-3/TRBV12-4,TRBJ1-5,12,TGTGCCAGCAGTTGGGAAAATCAGCCCCAGCATTTT,CASSWENQPQHF
many,NA,TRBV3-1,TRBJ2-4,17,TGTGCCAGCAGCCAAGGAAGAGTTGACCTAGCCAAAAACATTCAGTACTTC,CASSQGRVDLAKNIQYF
many,TRBD2,TRBV14,TRBJ2-1,18,TGTGCCAGCAGCCAAAGGACTAGCGGGGGGGCAAACTACAATGAGCAGTTCTTC,CASSQRTSGGANYNEQFF
many,NA,TRBV27,TRBJ2-7,13,TGTGCCAGCAGCCCGGGACTTGCCTACGAGCAGTACTTC,CASSPGLAYEQYF
many,NA,TRBV9,TRBJ2-5,14,TGTGCCAGCAGCGAGTCGGGGGACCAAGAGACCCAGTACTTC,CASSESGDQETQYF
many,TRBD1,TRBV6-5,TRBJ2-3,15,TGTGCCAGCAGTTTTACAGGGGCGGACACAGATACGCAGTATTTT,CASSFTGADTDTQYF
many,NA,TRBV24-1,TRBJ2-6,15,TGTGCCACCAGTGATTACCCCTCTGGGGCCAACGTCCTGACTTTC,CATSDYPSGANVLTF
many,TRBD2,TRBV6-4,TRBJ2-3,16,TGTGCCAGCAGCCTCCTAGCGGGGGAGGGTACGGATACGCAGTATTTT,CASSLLAGEGTDTQYF
many,NA,TRBV5-1,TRBJ2-1,15,TGCGCCAGCAGCTTGGCCTGGGGGCCGAGCTATGAGCAGTTCTTC,CASSLAWGPSYEQFF
many,NA,TRBV7-8,TRBJ2-1,14,TGTGCCAGCAGCGTGGATGGCCACCTCATCGAGCAGTTCTTC,CASSVDGHLIEQFF
many,NA,TRBV4-2,TRBJ2-3,14,TGTGCCAGCAGCCAAGGACCAGACACAGATACGCAGTATTTT,CASSQGPDTDTQYF
many,NA,TRBV6-1,TRBJ1-2,15,TGTGCCAGCAGTGAAGACTCATATATGCTCTATGGCTACACCTTC,CASSEDSYMLYGYTF
NA,TRBD1,TRBV9,TRBJ1-1,17,TGTGCCAGCAGCGTAGAAGGGACAGGGGGGGGCGGCACTGAAGCTTTCTTT,CASSVEGTGGGGTEAFF
many,NA,TRBV5-1,TRBJ2-7,13,TGCGCCAGCAGGGGAACAGGGAGGGACGAGCAGTACTTC,CASRGTGRDEQYF
NA,NA,TRBV7-9,TRBJ2-3,20,TGTGCCAGCAGCTCGCTCGGACGGGGCGCGGAGACTCTATACACAGATACGCAGTATTTT,CASSSLGRGAETLYTDTQYF
many,NA,TRBV29-1,TRBJ1-1,13,TGCAGCCCTTTGTTGGTACCGAACACTGAAGCTTTCTTT,CSPLLVPNTEAFF
many,NA,TRBV10-3,TRBJ2-2,14,TGTGCGACCGACGACGGGAGAAGCACCGGGGAGCTGTTTTTT,CATDDGRSTGELFF
many,NA,TRBV18,TRBJ2-1,17,TGTGCCAGCTCACCAACGTTAACAGGGCTCGCTTTCAATGAGCAGTTCTTC,CASSPTLTGLAFNEQFF
medium-sized,NA,TRBV5-8,TRBJ1-1,15,TGTGCCAGCAGCGTAGTCACGAAGGCGAACACTGAAGCTTTCTTT,CASSVVTKANTEAFF
many,NA,TRBV28,TRBJ1-5,13,TGTGCCAGCAAAGAGTATAGCAATCAGCCCCAGCATTTT,CASKEYSNQPQHF
many,NA,TRBV9,TRBJ2-3,14,TGTGCCAGCAGCTCTTGGACCGGAGCAGATACGCAGTATTTT,CASSSWTGADTQYF
many,NA,TRBV6-5,TRBJ2-2,14,TGTGCCAGCAGTTACGGGGAGAACACCGGGGAGCTGTTTTTT,CASSYGENTGELFF
many,NA,TRBV10-3,TRBJ2-7,11,TGTGCCATCAGCGCCAGGGACGAGCAGTACTTC,CAISARDEQYF
many,NA,TRBV7-2,TRBJ1-2,14,TGTGCCAGCAGCTTAGAATTCCTGGCATATGGCTACACCTTC,CASSLEFLAYGYTF
many,TRBD2,TRBV5-1,TRBJ2-7,15,TGCGCCAGCAGCTTGGGAGCGGGGAACACCTACGAGCAGTACTTC,CASSLGAGNTYEQYF
many,NA,TRBV29-1,TRBJ2-3,14,TGCAGCGTCCGTTCTGGGGATAACACAGATACGCAGTATTTT,CSVRSGDNTDTQYF
few,NA,TRBV20-1,TRBJ2-1,11,TGCAGTGCTCTGACGGACAATGAGCAGTTCTTC,CSALTDNEQFF
many,NA,TRBV2,TRBJ1-3,16,TGTGCCAGCAGTGAGCAAGGTTATACCGCGGGAAACACCATATATTTT,CASSEQGYTAGNTIYF
few,NA,TRBV7-9,TRBJ2-3,15,TGTGCCAGCAGCCCCAGGGTGGGCCACGGGGATACGCAGTATTTT,CASSPRVGHGDTQYF
many,NA,TRBV7-8,TRBJ2-1,16,TGTGCCAGCAGCCCCCCCTGGGTGGGGCCCTACAATGAGCAGTTCTTC,CASSPPWVGPYNEQFF
NA,NA,TRBV19,TRBJ1-1,14,TGTGCCAGTATCCCCGGACCTTGGGGCACTGAAGCTTTCTTT,CASIPGPWGTEAFF
many,NA,TRBV19,TRBJ2-1,13,TGTGCCAGTAGTATTAGAGCATACAATGAGCAGTTCTTC,CASSIRAYNEQFF
many,NA,TRBV5-5,TRBJ2-2,14,TGTGCCAGCAGCTTGGACGGGGCCACCGGGGAGCTGTTTTTT,CASSLDGATGELFF
many,NA,TRBV10-3,TRBJ1-2,13,TGTGCCATCAGTTCAGACAGCAACTATGTCTACACCTTC,CAISSDSNYVYTF
many,TRBD2,TRBV2,TRBJ2-2,15,TGTGCCAGCAGTGCTAGCGGGGATAACACCGGGGAGCTGTTTTTT,CASSASGDNTGELFF
many,NA,TRBV20-1,TRBJ2-5,14,TGCAGTGCTAGAGAAGACAGGTTCCAAGAGACCCAGTACTTC,CSAREDRFQETQYF
many,TRBD1,TRBV29-1,TRBJ1-4,13,TGCAGCGTCAGGACAGGGCTGAACGAAAAACTGTTTTTT,CSVRTGLNEKLFF
few,NA,TRBV4-1,TRBJ2-2,11,TGCGCCAGCAGCCTTGCCGGGGAGCTGTTTTTT,CASSLAGELFF
NA,NA,TRBV5-5,TRBJ1-2,13,TGTGCCAGCAGCTTGAAAGAACCCTATGGCTACACCTTC,CASSLKEPYGYTF
many,TRBD1,TRBV29-1,TRBJ2-2,13,TGCAGCGCAGAGGACAGGGGGACCGGGGAGCTGTTTTTT,CSAEDRGTGELFF
many,TRBD1,TRBV29-1,TRBJ2-5,14,TGCAGCGTTGTTGACAGGGGACCTCGAGAGACCCAGTACTTC,CSVVDRGPRETQYF